This T cell receptor (beta chain) is drawn from a study of identical twins. The V gene lost 4 bases and the J gene lost 4 bases, with 10 bases spanning the gap. The CDR3 is 12 amino acids. Germline V gene lookup returns CDR1 DFQATT and CDR2 SNEGSKA (reference sequence). Using its own MiXCR run on the 5' RACE reads, TCRdb lists one record per CDR3 protein. The table lists approximately 1.8 million distinct CDR3 sequences, about 30% of them singletons, with about 0.27% in the top ten. The sequencing sample was made of cord blood. The chain joins TRBV20-1 to TRBJ1-2, with unresolved D. This sequence originates from a newborn girl in good health. CDR3 region: CSANSALYGYTF. The CDR3 nucleotides are TGCAGTGCTAATTCGGCGCTCTATGGCTACACCTTC.